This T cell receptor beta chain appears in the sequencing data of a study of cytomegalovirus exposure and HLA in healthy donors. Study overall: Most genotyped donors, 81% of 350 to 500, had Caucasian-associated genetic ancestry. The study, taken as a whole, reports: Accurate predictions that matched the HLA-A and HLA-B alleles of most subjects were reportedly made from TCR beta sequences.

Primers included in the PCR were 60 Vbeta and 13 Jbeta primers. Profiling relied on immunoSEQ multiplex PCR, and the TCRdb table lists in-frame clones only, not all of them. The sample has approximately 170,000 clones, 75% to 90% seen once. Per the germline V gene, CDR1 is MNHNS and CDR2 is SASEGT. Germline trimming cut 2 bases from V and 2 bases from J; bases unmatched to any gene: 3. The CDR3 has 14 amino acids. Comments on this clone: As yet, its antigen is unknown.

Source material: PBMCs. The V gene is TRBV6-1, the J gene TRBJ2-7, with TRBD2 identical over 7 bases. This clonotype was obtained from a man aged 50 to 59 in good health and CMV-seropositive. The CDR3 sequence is CASSEWGGPYEQYF. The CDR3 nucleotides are TGTGCCAGCAGTGAATGGGGGGGTCCCTACGAGCAGTACTTC.